The clone carrying this T cell receptor (beta chain) appeared a few times. Its specificity is not known. These data originate in a study of beta chain features in type 1 diabetes. Study outcomes and limitations: Resolution of whether HLA type affects TCRB rearrangement was not achieved here. PCR might favor shorter templates, but any such skew would affect patients and controls equally.

The CDR3 covers 15 residues. V trimming: 5 bases; J trimming: 0 bases; junction bases outside the gene matches: 3. Germline loops: CDR1 LNHNV, CDR2 YYDKDF (reference sequence). Isolated RNA was reverse transcribed in full, so expressed TCRB transcripts were sequenced. The table came from immunoSEQ multiplex PCR; TCRdb's copy has only in-frame clones and leaves some out. The sample carries some 330,000 clones, approximately 11% recorded once. The sequence was obtained from a woman under 40 in good health. This sequence joins TRBV15 and TRBJ2-1, with 8 bases aligning to TRBD1. Sample: naive CD4+ T cells from blood. The CDR3 protein is CATSPGGLSYNEQFF. For the CDR3, the DNA is TGTGCCACCAGCCCAGGGGGCCTCTCCTACAATGAGCAGTTCTTC. Together with reference TRBV15 and TRBJ2-1, the CDR3 gives the full variable domain: DAMVIQNPRYQVTQFGKPVTLSCSQTLNHNVMYWYQQKSSQAPKLLFHYYDKDFNNEADTPDNFQSRRPNTSFCFLDIRSPGLGDTAMYLCATSPGGLSYNEQFFGPGTRLTVL.